The clone carrying this TCR beta chain was counted at least ten times. Antigen: not known. The cDNA came from 5'RACE, which used 10-nucleotide random UMIs. TCRdb reanalysed the 5' RACE reads using MiXCR and keeps one entry per CDR3 protein. The sample holds under 75,000 distinct CDR3 sequences, about 3% seen once. This record comes from a study of neurological immune-mediated disorders. Study results and caveats: The study phylogenetically grouped the repertoires of 18 of 34 multiple sclerosis patients into one related-CDR3 cluster, a possible signature. CDR3 amino acid sequences of expanded clones were not shared across subjects, a result suggesting private repertoires in all groups.

CDR1 MNHNY and CDR2 SVGAGI come from the germline V gene (reference sequence). Trimming removed 8 bases at V and 1 base at J, with 10 bases between. This CDR3 has 13 amino acids. The receptor comes from a woman aged 50 to 65 with multiple sclerosis. The specimen sequenced was PBMCs. V is TRBV6-6 and J is TRBJ2-3, with D hard to call. CDR3 in amino acids: CASHFGGTDTQYF. For the CDR3, the DNA is TGTGCCAGCCACTTTGGGGGCACAGATACGCAGTATTTT.